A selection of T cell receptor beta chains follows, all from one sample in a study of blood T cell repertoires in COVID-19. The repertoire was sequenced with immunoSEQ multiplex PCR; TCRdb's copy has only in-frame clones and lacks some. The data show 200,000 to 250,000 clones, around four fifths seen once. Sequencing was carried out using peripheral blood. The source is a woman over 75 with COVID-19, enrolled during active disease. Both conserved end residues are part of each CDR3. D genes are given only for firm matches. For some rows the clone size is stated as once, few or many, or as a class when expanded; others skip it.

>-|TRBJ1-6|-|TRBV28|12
TGTGCCAGCCTTAACGGCGGGTCACCCCTCCACTTT
CASLNGGSPLHF
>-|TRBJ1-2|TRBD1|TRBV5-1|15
TGCGCCAGCAGCCGGGGACAGGATCCAAACTATGGCTACACCTTC
CASSRGQDPNYGYTF
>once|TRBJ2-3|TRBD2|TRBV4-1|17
TGCGCCAGCAGCCAAGGCCGGACTAGCGGGGGAACAGATACGCAGTATTTT
CASSQGRTSGGTDTQYF
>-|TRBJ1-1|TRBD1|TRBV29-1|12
TGCAGCGCCCAACGGGACAGCACTGAAGCTTTCTTT
CSAQRDSTEAFF
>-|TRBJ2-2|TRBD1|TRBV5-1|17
TGCGCCAGCAGCCCCCGGGACAGGGGGCGCGGCACCGGGGAGCTGTTTTTT
CASSPRDRGRGTGELFF
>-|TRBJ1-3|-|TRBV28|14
TGTGCCACCCTAGGGGGGGCAGTTAGAAACACCATATATTTT
CATLGGAVRNTIYF
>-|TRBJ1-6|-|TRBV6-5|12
TGTGCCACTAGACAGAATAATTCACCCCTCCACTTT
CATRQNNSPLHF
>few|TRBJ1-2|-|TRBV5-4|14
TGTGCCAGCAGCTCCTCAGGGGCGACATATGGCTACACCTTC
CASSSSGATYGYTF
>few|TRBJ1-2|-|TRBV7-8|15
TGTGCCAGCAGCTTCGACAGCTACTCCTTTTATGGCTACACCTTC
CASSFDSYSFYGYTF
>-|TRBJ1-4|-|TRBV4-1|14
TGCGCCAGCAGCCAAGATGAACGTCGGGAAAAACTGTTTTTT
CASSQDERREKLFF
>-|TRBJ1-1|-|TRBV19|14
TGTGCCAGTAGGAGAGGGGGACTGAACACTGAAGCTTTCTTT
CASRRGGLNTEAFF
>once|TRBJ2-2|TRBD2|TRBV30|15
TGTGCCTGGAGCCGGGGGGGGACGAACACCGGGGAGCTGTTTTTT
CAWSRGGTNTGELFF
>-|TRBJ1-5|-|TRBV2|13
TGTGCCAGCAGTCGGCAGGGCAATCAGCCCCAGCATTTT
CASSRQGNQPQHF
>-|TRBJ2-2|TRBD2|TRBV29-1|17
TGCAGCGTTTTATTTGAGCGGGGTCACGCGAACACCGGGGAGCTGTTTTTT
CSVLFERGHANTGELFF
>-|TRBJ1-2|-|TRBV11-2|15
TGTGCCAGCAGCTTAGAAGGCGGCGGGGGGTATGGCTACACCTTC
CASSLEGGGGYGYTF
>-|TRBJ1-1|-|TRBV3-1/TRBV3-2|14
TGTGCCAGCAGCCAACTCACAGAGAACACTGAAGCTTTCTTT
CASSQLTENTEAFF
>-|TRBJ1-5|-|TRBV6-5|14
TGTGCCAGCAGATCAGGACAGAGCAATCAGCCCCAGCATTTT
CASRSGQSNQPQHF
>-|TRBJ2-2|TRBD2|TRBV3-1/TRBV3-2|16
TGTGCCAGCAGCCACGGGACTAGCGGCTCCACCGGGGAGCTGTTTTTT
CASSHGTSGSTGELFF
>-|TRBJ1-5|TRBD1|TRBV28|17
TGTGCCAGCAGCCGTTCCGGGACAGGGGGATTAAATCAGCCCCAGCATTTT
CASSRSGTGGLNQPQHF
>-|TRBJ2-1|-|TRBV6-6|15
TGTGCCAGCAGTCCCGGGAACGGGGGGCGGGGTGAGCAGTTCTTC
CASSPGNGGRGEQFF
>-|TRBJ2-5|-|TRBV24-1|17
TGTGCCACCAGTGTGGGGGGTATGGGTGGGCGAGGAGAGACCCAGTACTTC
CATSVGGMGGRGETQYF
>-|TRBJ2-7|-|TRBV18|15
TGTGCCAGCTCACCGGCAGGACAGAGCTCCTACGAGCAGTACTTC
CASSPAGQSSYEQYF
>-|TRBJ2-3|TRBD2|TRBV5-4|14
TGTGCCAGCAGCGTCCCGGGGGGTACAGATACGCAGTATTTT
CASSVPGGTDTQYF
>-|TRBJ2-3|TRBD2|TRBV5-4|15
TGTGCCAGCACACCCGCGGGGGGGTCAGCAGATACGCAGTATTTT
CASTPAGGSADTQYF
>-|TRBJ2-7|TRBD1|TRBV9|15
TGTGCCAGCAGCGTCAGGACAGGGGGCTGGTACGAGCAGTACTTC
CASSVRTGGWYEQYF
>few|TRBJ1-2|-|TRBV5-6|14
TGTGCCAGCAGCCCACTGGGCGGGGAGAAAGGCTACACCTTC
CASSPLGGEKGYTF
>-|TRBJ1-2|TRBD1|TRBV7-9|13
TGTGCCAGCAGCTTAAACCCCGGACAGGGCTCGAACTTC
CASSLNPGQGSNF
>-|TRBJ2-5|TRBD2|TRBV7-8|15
TGTGCCAGCAGCCCCCCCCCAGCGGGGCTCGAGACCCAGTACTTC
CASSPPPAGLETQYF
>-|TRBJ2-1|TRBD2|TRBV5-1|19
TGCGCCAGCAGCGGGATGGAAGGACTAGCGGGGCAAAGGGGAGATGAGCAGTTCTTC
CASSGMEGLAGQRGDEQFF
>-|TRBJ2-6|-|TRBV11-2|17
TGTGCCAGCAGCTTAGCATCGGGGTTATCTGGGGCCAACGTCCTGACTTTC
CASSLASGLSGANVLTF
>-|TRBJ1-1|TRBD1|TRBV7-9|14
TGTGCCAGCAGCCCGCCCGGGACAGCCGTCGAAGCTTTCTTT
CASSPPGTAVEAFF
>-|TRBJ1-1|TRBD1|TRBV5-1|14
TGCGCCAGCAGTGCGGGACAGAGGACTACTGAAGCTTTCTTT
CASSAGQRTTEAFF
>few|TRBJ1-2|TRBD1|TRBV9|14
TGTGCCAGCAGCGTAGAGGGACAGCACTATGGCTACACCTTC
CASSVEGQHYGYTF
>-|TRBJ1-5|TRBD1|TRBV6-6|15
TGTGCCAGCAGTCCCGGGGACAGGGGGGATCAGCCCCAGCATTTT
CASSPGDRGDQPQHF
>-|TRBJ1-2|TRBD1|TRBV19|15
TGTGCCAGTAGTTCCCGGGACAGAAAAGACTATGGCTACACCTTC
CASSSRDRKDYGYTF
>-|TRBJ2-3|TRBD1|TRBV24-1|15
TGTGCCACCAGTGACCGGACAGGGAAAGCGGATACGCAGTATTTT
CATSDRTGKADTQYF
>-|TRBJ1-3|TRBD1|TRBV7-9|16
TGTGCCAGCAGCTCCGGACAGGGCCACTCTGGAAACACCATATATTTT
CASSSGQGHSGNTIYF
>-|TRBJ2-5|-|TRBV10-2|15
TGCGCCAGCAGTGTATCCGCAGGTATTCAAGAGACCCAGTACTTC
CASSVSAGIQETQYF
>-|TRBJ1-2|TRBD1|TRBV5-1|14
TGCGCCAGCAGCGAACCGACAGGGGGAAGGGGCTACACCTTC
CASSEPTGGRGYTF
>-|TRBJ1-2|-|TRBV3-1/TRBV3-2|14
TGTGCCAGCAGCCAAGGCCGGGGGGCTTATGGCTACACCTTC
CASSQGRGAYGYTF
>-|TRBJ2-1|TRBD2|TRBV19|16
TGTGCCAGTAACAGACTAGCGGGGGGATCCTACAATGAGCAGTTCTTC
CASNRLAGGSYNEQFF
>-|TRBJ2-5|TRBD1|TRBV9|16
TGTGCCAGCAGCCGTAGGTTCGACAGGGGTGCAGAGACCCAGTACTTC
CASSRRFDRGAETQYF
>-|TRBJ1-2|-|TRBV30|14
TGTGCCTGGAGTCTCCTCGCAGGGAACTATGGCTACACCTTC
CAWSLLAGNYGYTF
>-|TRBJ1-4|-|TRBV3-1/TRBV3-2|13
TGTGCCAGCAGCCAAGGCGCGCCAGAAAAACTGTTTTTT
CASSQGAPEKLFF
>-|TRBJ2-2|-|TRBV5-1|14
TGCGCCAGCAGCTTGACTAGCCGGGTAGAGGAGCTGTTTTTT
CASSLTSRVEELFF
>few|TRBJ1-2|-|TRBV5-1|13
TGCGCCAGCACCCCGGGGGTAAACTATGGCTACACCTTC
CASTPGVNYGYTF
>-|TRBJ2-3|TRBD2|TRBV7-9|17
TGTGCCAGCAGCCTCGGGGCTCTAGCGGGGGGCACAGATACGCAGTATTTT
CASSLGALAGGTDTQYF
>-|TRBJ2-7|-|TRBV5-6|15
TGTGCCAGCACCAATTTCGGTTTAAAAAACTACGAGCAGTACTTC
CASTNFGLKNYEQYF
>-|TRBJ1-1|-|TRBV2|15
TGTGCCAGCAGTCAGTCGACAGCCCTGAACACTGAAGCTTTCTTT
CASSQSTALNTEAFF
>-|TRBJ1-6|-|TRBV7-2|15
TGTGCCAGCAGCTTGGGGGGTTTGGGTAATTCACCCCTCCACTTT
CASSLGGLGNSPLHF
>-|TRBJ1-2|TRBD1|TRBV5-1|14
TGCGCCAGCAGCTTAGCACAGGGGGACTATGGCTACACCTTC
CASSLAQGDYGYTF